These 14 T cell receptor beta chains share one sample of origin, sequenced in a study of response to subunit inactivated influenza vaccine. In TCRdb, the RT-PCR reads were re-called with MiXCR into one record per CDR3 protein. The data hold roughly 190,000 distinct CDR3 sequences, with more than 10% observed a single time. This sample was also put to use in a study of T cells expressing NK-cell markers. Per that paper: Making the TCR beta cDNA relied on 5'RACE template switching with UMIs.

The input for sequencing was CD8+ T cells sorted from PBMCs, taken approximately 13 days after vaccination. These receptors were taken from a man in his forties or fifties who received an inactivated influenza vaccine.

V is TRBV30 and J is TRBJ2-1, with 11 bases lining up with TRBD2. Germline V gene data show CDR1 as GTSNPN and CDR2 as SVGIG (reference sequence). J gave up 8 bases and V 6 bases, and 6 bases lay outside the gene matches. The CDR3 is 13 residues long. This CDR3 is CACDSGRGDEQFF. The CDR3 coding sequence is TGTGCCTGTGATAGCGGGAGGGGTGATGAGCAGTTCTTC.

This clonotype was recorded at least ten times. The J gene is TRBJ1-4, the V gene TRBV12-3 or TRBV12-4; D is unclear. V lost 3 bases and J lost 10, with 15 bases in between. This CDR3 contains 14 residues. CDR3 DNA: TGTGCCAGCAGTTTCCGCCAGTTCAGTGGAAAACTGTTTTTT. It codes for CASSFRQFSGKLFF.

V and J are TRBV20-1 and TRBJ1-5; 8 bases are shared with TRBD1. From germline, CDR1 is DFQATT and CDR2 SNEGSKA (reference sequence). CDR3 length equals 15 residues. Germline trimming cut 3 bases from V and 11 bases from J; bases unmatched to any gene: 15. CDR3 region: CSASAGRGPQWAQHF. The CDR3 DNA reads as TGCAGTGCTAGTGCGGGCAGGGGGCCTCAATGGGCCCAGCATTTT.

This clonotype has a single count. CDR3 DNA sequence: TGTGCCAGCAGTCCCACTCGGGGGGGGGGCAATCAGCCCCAGCATTTT. Its protein product is CASSPTRGGGNQPQHF. V gene TRBV6-1 combines with J gene TRBJ1-5; D is perhaps TRBD1 (5 bases). CDR3 size: 16 residues. CDR1 MNHNS and CDR2 SASEGT come from the germline V gene. The V and J ends lost 5 bases and 2 bases respectively, with 16 bases between them.

This clonotype has only a few counts. The chain combines TRBV15 with TRBJ1-4; D is uncertain. The CDR3 has 17 residues. Germline CDR1 reads LNHNV; CDR2 reads YYDKDF (reference sequence). V lost 0 bases and J lost 0, with 11 bases in between. Here the CDR3 reads CATSRDQAMATNEKLFF. In DNA, the CDR3 is TGTGCCACCAGCAGAGATCAGGCAATGGCAACTAATGAAAAACTGTTTTTT. The variable domain in full, with the rest retrieved from reference TRBV15 and TRBJ1-4, is DAMVIQNPRYQVTQFGKPVTLSCSQTLNHNVMYWYQQKSSQAPKLLFHYYDKDFNNEADTPDNFQSRRPNTSFCFLDIRSPGLGDTAMYLCATSRDQAMATNEKLFFGSGTQLSVL.

The V gene is TRBV7-6, the J gene TRBJ2-3; no firm D call. Germline V gene lookup returns CDR1 SGHVS and CDR2 FNYEAQ. CDR3 length: 13 residues. Trimming removed 2 bases at V and 3 bases at J, with 6 bases between. Written as DNA, the CDR3 is TGTGCCAGCAGCTTAAAGGTGACAGATACGCAGTATTTT. Protein: CASSLKVTDTQYF. Full variable domain (rest looked up from reference TRBV7-6 and TRBJ2-3): GAGVSQSPRYKVTKRGQDVALRCDPISGHVSLYWYRQALGQGPEFLTYFNYEAQQDKSGLPNDRFSAERPEGSISTLTIQRTEQRDSAMYRCASSLKVTDTQYFGPGTRLTVL.

In this sample, this clonotype turned up a few times. The rearrangement joins TRBV28 to TRBJ2-7, with D possibly matching TRBD1 (5 bases). The CDR3 length is 14 residues. Trimming removed 3 bases at V and 5 bases at J, with 14 bases between. Germline-derived CDR1 and CDR2 are MDHEN and SYDVKM. The CDR3 DNA follows: TGTGCCAGCAGTTTGATAGGGGCTAAGGACGAGCAGTACTTC. Its translation is CASSLIGAKDEQYF.

This rearrangement joins TRBV4-2 to TRBJ2-7, with D uncertain. CDR1 is LGHNA, CDR2 YNFKEQ, per germline. The CDR3 loop spans 12 amino acids. V was clipped by 0 bases and J by 5 bases, with 5 bases between them. The CDR3 DNA sequence: TGTGCCAGCAGCCAAGATAGGCACGAGCAGTACTTC. As protein: CASSQDRHEQYF.

The chain couples TRBV20-1 to TRBJ2-3, with D unclear. Trimming removed 2 bases at V and 4 bases at J, with 10 bases between. The CDR3 spans 13 residues. In germline, CDR1 is DFQATT, CDR2 SNEGSKA (reference sequence). For the CDR3, the DNA is TGCAGTGCTAGACCAGGATTGTCAGATACGCAGTATTTT. This encodes CSARPGLSDTQYF.

There are a few counts of this clonotype. The genes are TRBV11-2 and TRBJ2-7, with D hard to call. The V end lost 5 bases, the J end lost 0 bases, and 14 bases lay between the germline ends. Germline V CDR1 and CDR2: SGHAT, FQNNGV. The CDR3 spans 15 residues. Here the CDR3 reads CASSLSGFASYEQYF. As DNA, the CDR3 is TGTGCCAGCAGCCTATCGGGTTTCGCCTCCTACGAGCAGTACTTC.

This chain uses TRBV10-3 with TRBJ2-7, with D perhaps TRBD2 (5 bases). V was trimmed by 3 bases and J by 2 bases, leaving 14 bases between them. The V gene's germline CDR1 is ENHRY and CDR2 SYGVKD. CDR3 length: 15 amino acids. This chain's CDR3 is CAISDGIGETYEQYF. CDR3 coding DNA: TGTGCCATCAGTGACGGTATCGGGGAAACCTACGAGCAGTACTTC.

V usage is TRBV4-2 and J usage is TRBJ2-7; either TRBD1 or TRBD2 may fit D (5 bases each). V gave up 1 base and J gave up 4 bases, with 14 bases separating them. Germline CDR1 is LGHNA and CDR2 is YNFKEQ. This CDR3 has 15 residues. The DNA for the CDR3 is TGTGCCAGCAGCCAAGTAATAGCTGGGGGTTACGAGCAGTACTTC. Translating gives CASSQVIAGGYEQYF.

This clonotype has only a few counts. V is TRBV28 and J is TRBJ2-2; no firm D call. The CDR3 extends over 13 amino acids. CDR1 and CDR2 (germline): MDHEN, SYDVKM. The V end was cut by 3 bases, the J end by 7 bases, with 9 bases between. The CDR3 loop reads CASSFVGDGELFF. DNA of the CDR3: TGTGCCAGCAGTTTTGTCGGAGACGGGGAGCTGTTTTTT.

The chain carries TRBV12-3 or TRBV12-4 and TRBJ1-1, with no clear D. The CDR3 totals 14 residues. Trimming removed 2 bases from V and 6 bases from J, with 13 bases in between. CDR3: CASSLFAAAPEAFF. In DNA, the CDR3 is TGTGCCAGCAGTTTATTCGCGGCAGCCCCTGAAGCTTTCTTT.